Here is one TCR beta chain with its context. Its specificity is not known. Per the original data handling: In the immunoSEQ data, sequences were junction-only and lacked quality scores, so filtering differed. The data were produced by immunoSEQ multiplex PCR, yet TCRdb's version contains in-frame clones alone and is incomplete. The V and J calls and clone size were taken over from that table, and D and trimming were inferred from the DNA. The data contain some 2,000,000 clones, 90% to 96% of them seen just once; the ten biggest clones take up approximately 0.13%. The data belong to a study of shared clonotypes between healthy human individuals. Study-level results: How much donors shared clonotypes was expected to be affected by sequencing depth.

The CDR3 sequence is 15 residues long. Trimming left V 4 bases short and J 0 bases short, with 7 bases between. Germline CDR1 is SGHVS and CDR2 is FNYEAQ. Healthy adults negative for HIV, lacking recent acute infections or vaccinations, served as donors. The source of this sequence is a man aged 18 to 30 in good health. This chain links TRBV7-6 with TRBJ2-6; D is perhaps TRBD1 (5 bases). The sequenced sample was naive CD4+ T cells sorted from blood. Specified subset: CD45RA+ positively selected. The CDR3 here is CASSSRASGANVLTF. CDR3 coding DNA: TGTGCCAGCAGCTCCAGGGCCTCTGGGGCCAACGTCCTGACTTTC. The whole variable domain, remainder taken from reference TRBV7-6 and TRBJ2-6, is GAGVSQSPRYKVTKRGQDVALRCDPISGHVSLYWYRQALGQGPEFLTYFNYEAQQDKSGLPNDRFSAERPEGSISTLTIQRTEQRDSAMYRCASSSRASGANVLTFGAGSRLTVL.